These 24 T cell receptor beta chains originate from one sample sequenced in a study of cytomegalovirus exposure and HLA in healthy donors (TCRdb year 2017). Libraries were constructed by the immunoSEQ multiplex PCR assay. For the multiplex PCR, a mixture combining 60 forward primers for TCR Vbeta segments and 13 reverse primers for TCR Jbeta segments was used. Not all clones reach the TCRdb copy of this immuneACCESS table, which keeps in-frame sequences only. Checked studies attribute under half of the gap to unresolved V genes and leave the rest unexplained. Recorded for this sample are some 150,000 clones; more than 80% of them occurred a single time. The ten largest clones capture 4% to 4.5% of the sample. The specimen was PBMCs. Source of these receptors: a woman aged 40 to 50 in good health and CMV-seropositive.

The V call is TRBV9, the J call TRBJ2-3, with D tentatively TRBD2 (6 bases). Trimming stripped 3 bases from V and 5 bases from J, with 13 bases between. The CDR3 consists of 14 residues. The germline V gene has CDR1 SGDLS and CDR2 YYNGEE. This chain's CDR3 is CASSDGTLGDTQYF. The CDR3 DNA is TGTGCCAGCAGCGACGGGACTTTAGGAGATACGCAGTATTTT.

To note about this clone: At the DNA level, this CDR3 is encoded by other sequences in the same sample as well. The chain is built from TRBV5-4 and TRBJ2-1, with no clear D. The CDR3 has 14 amino acids. CDR1 is SGHNT, CDR2 YYREEE, per germline (reference sequence). Trimming pared 1 base from V and 0 bases from J, leaving 5 bases between. Here the CDR3 reads CASSLPSSYNEQFF. The CDR3 DNA sequence: TGTGCCAGCAGCTTGCCTAGCTCCTACAATGAGCAGTTCTTC.

V is TRBV28 and J is TRBJ2-3; 8 bases match TRBD1. Germline V lookup: CDR1 MDHEN, CDR2 SYDVKM. The CDR3 runs to 16 residues. V lost 6 bases to trimming and J lost 4 bases; unmatched junction nucleotides: 12. CDR3: CASSPRPGQGPDTQYF. The CDR3 DNA follows: TGTGCCAGCAGCCCTCGTCCCGGACAGGGACCAGATACGCAGTATTTT.

This clone was detected a few times. V and J are TRBV6-4 and TRBJ1-1; a possible D gene is TRBD1 (6 bases). V was clipped by 6 bases and J by 8 bases, with 7 bases between them. The CDR3 is 10 residues long. From germline, CDR1 is MRHNA and CDR2 SNTAGT. The CDR3: CASSTGEAFF. CDR3 nucleotides: TGTGCCAGCAGCACAGGGGAAGCTTTCTTT.

The CDR3 bases are TGTGCCAGCAGTTACACAGACAGGGACGGCTACACCTTC. This translates into CASSYTDRDGYTF. V gene TRBV6-6 combines with J gene TRBJ1-2; 7 bases fit TRBD1. Germline V CDR1 and CDR2: MNHNY, SVGAGI (reference sequence). The CDR3 has 13 amino acids. The V and J ends lost 2 bases and 8 bases, in that order; junction bases with no gene match: 5.

The chain carries TRBV23-1 and TRBJ2-2, with D maybe TRBD2 (5 bases). TRBV23-1 is given ORF status, its function remaining uncertain. With 7 bases removed from V and 1 base from J, the gap between germline ends came to 13 bases. The CDR3 totals 15 residues. The CDR3 loop reads CASKFLGRNTGELFF. CDR3 nucleotides: TGCGCCAGCAAATTTTTGGGGAGGAACACCGGGGAGCTGTTTTTT.

The CDR3 DNA is TGTGCCAGCAGTGACGGACAGGGGCCCATTGAAGCTTTCTTT. It encodes CASSDGQGPIEAFF. The V gene is TRBV2, the J gene TRBJ1-1, with 9 bases fitting TRBD1. This CDR3 has 14 amino acids. V dropped 3 bases and J dropped 7; count of bases not matched to a gene: 6. Looked up from germline, CDR1 is SNHLY and CDR2 is FYNNEI.

This chain uses TRBV10-1 with TRBJ2-7, with TRBD1 matching over 7 bases. This CDR3 has 13 residues. Germline CDR1 reads WNHNN; CDR2 reads SYGVQD (reference sequence). V was pared by 4 bases and J by 10 bases, with 10 bases of the junction left unmatched. CDR3 sequence reads: CASSAVIDREQYF. The CDR3 bases are TGCGCCAGCAGTGCCGTTATTGACAGGGAACAGTACTTC.

This sequence joins TRBV27 and TRBJ1-1; maybe TRBD1 (6 bases). The CDR3 is made up of 13 amino acids. The ends were cut back, 3 bases at V and 4 bases at J, with 9 bases in the middle. Germline V CDR1 and CDR2: MNHEY, SMNVEV (reference sequence). The CDR3, as DNA: TGTGCCAGCAGTTTTCTAGGGGGCACTGAAGCTTTCTTT. This sequence encodes CASSFLGGTEAFF.

The CDR3 sequence: CASSPTQGAIGEQFF. The CDR3, as DNA: TGTGCCAGCAGTCCAACCCAGGGGGCGATCGGTGAGCAGTTCTTC. The gene calls are TRBV28 and TRBJ2-1; 8 bases map to TRBD1. Germline values: CDR1 MDHEN, CDR2 SYDVKM. With V trimmed by 5 bases and J by 9 bases, 12 bases remained unmatched. This CDR3 has 15 amino acids. Based on the CDR3 plus reference TRBV28 and TRBJ2-1, the full variable domain is DVKVTQSSRYLVKRTGEKVFLECVQDMDHENMFWYRQDPGLGLRLIYFSYDVKMKEKGDIPEGYSVSREKKERFSLILESASTNQTSMYLCASSPTQGAIGEQFFGPGTRLTVL.

V and J are TRBV18 and TRBJ2-7; 16 nucleotides match TRBD2. The J segment lost 7 bases and the V segment lost 8 bases, leaving 11 bases of the junction unmatched. Germline loops: CDR1 KGHSH, CDR2 LQKENI. This CDR3 spans 16 amino acids. CDR3 protein: CASHTTPGLAGGEQYF. CDR3 nucleotide sequence: TGTGCCAGCCACACCACCCCGGGACTAGCGGGGGGGGAGCAGTACTTC.

The chain has TRBV13 and TRBJ2-4; a possible D gene is TRBD1 (6 bases). The germline CDR1 and CDR2 sequences are PRHDT and FYEKMQ (reference sequence). This CDR3 is built from 14 residues. V lost 4 bases and J 2 bases, leaving 9 bases between the germline ends. CDR3 DNA sequence: TGTGCCAGCAGCTCAAGGGGGACCAAAAACATTCAGTACTTC. It yields the protein CASSSRGTKNIQYF.

This chain uses TRBV9 with TRBJ2-1, with 12 bases fitting TRBD2. Germline V gene lookup returns CDR1 SGDLS and CDR2 YYNGEE. CDR3 length: 15 residues. V gave up 6 bases and J gave up 1 base; unmatched junction bases: 2. CDR3 nucleotide sequence: TGTGCCAGCACTAGCGGGAGGGCTTCCTACAATGAGCAGTTCTTC. This gives the protein CASTSGRASYNEQFF.

Here the CDR3 reads CASSLRTSGGTDTQYF. CDR3 nucleotide sequence: TGTGCCAGCAGTCTCCGGACTAGCGGGGGCACAGATACGCAGTATTTT. The chain is built from TRBV6-6 and TRBJ2-3; TRBD2 matches at 12 bases. The CDR3 contains 16 residues. Trimming took 5 bases from V and 1 from J; bases not matched to a gene: 4. Germline CDR1 MNHNY, CDR2 SVGAGI (reference sequence).

The J gene is TRBJ2-3, the V gene TRBV5-1; TRBD1 matches 8 bases. CDR3 length: 15 amino acids. The V and J ends lost 0 bases and 3 bases, in that order; junction bases with no gene match: 3. CDR1 is SGHRS and CDR2 is YFSETQ in the germline V gene. In DNA form, the CDR3 reads TGCGCCAGCAGCTTGGCCAACAGGGGGACAGATACGCAGTATTTT. Amino acids: CASSLANRGTDTQYF.

V and J are TRBV5-6 and TRBJ2-7; 10 bases fit TRBD2. The CDR3 loop spans 15 amino acids. Germline V gene sequence: CDR1 SGHDT, CDR2 YYEEEE. V lost 2 bases to trimming and J lost 7 bases; unmatched junction nucleotides: 9. The CDR3 loop is CASSFPTSGLREQYF. The CDR3 coding sequence is TGTGCCAGCAGCTTCCCGACTAGCGGGCTGAGGGAGCAGTACTTC.

The chain has TRBV2 and TRBJ2-3; 10 nucleotides align to TRBD2. The CDR3 loop spans 16 amino acids. Trimming took 1 base from V and 6 from J; bases not matched to a gene: 7. CDR1 is SNHLY, CDR2 FYNNEI, per germline. Here the CDR3 DNA reads TGTGCCAGCAGTGAAGGGACTAGCGGTTCAGGGGATACGCAGTATTTT. Residues: CASSEGTSGSGDTQYF.

A single count supports this clone. The V and J genes are TRBV19 and TRBJ2-2, with 12 bases fitting TRBD1. CDR3 length: 15 amino acids. Germline V gives CDR1 LNHDA, CDR2 SQIVND (reference sequence). J was trimmed by 7 bases and V by 5 bases; bases with no gene match: 5. CDR3 protein: CASSGTGGSHGELFF. As DNA, the CDR3 is TGTGCCAGTAGTGGGACAGGGGGCTCTCACGGGGAGCTGTTTTTT.

This chain uses TRBV5-8 with TRBJ1-2; 7 positions agree with TRBD1. This CDR3 has 14 residues. Trimming cost V 4 bases and J 2 bases; bases outside gene matches: 5. Germline CDR1 and CDR2: SGHTS and YDEGEE. CDR3 amino acids: CASSPGQPNYGYTF. The CDR3 coding sequence is TGTGCCAGCAGCCCGGGACAGCCAAACTATGGCTACACCTTC.

This clone was picked up a small number of times. The V gene is TRBV9, the J gene TRBJ1-2, with 7 bases fitting TRBD1. Per germline, CDR1 SGDLS and CDR2 YYNGEE. V lost 0 bases, J lost 0 bases, and 2 bases stayed unmatched. This CDR3 is 15 amino acids long. This CDR3 reads CASSVEGATNYGYTF. CDR3 in DNA: TGTGCCAGCAGCGTAGAGGGGGCTACTAACTATGGCTACACCTTC. Drawing the rest from reference TRBV9 and TRBJ1-2, the complete variable domain is DSGVTQTPKHLITATGQRVTLRCSPRSGDLSVYWYQQSLDQGLQFLIQYYNGEERAKGNILERFSAQQFPDLHSELNLSSLELGDSALYFCASSVEGATNYGYTFGSGTRLTVV.

This chain joins TRBV19 and TRBJ2-5, with 15 bases matching TRBD2. The germline V gene encodes CDR1 LNHDA and CDR2 SQIVND (reference sequence). The CDR3 is 14 residues long. This CDR3 is CATGTSGGRETQYF. The CDR3, as DNA: TGTGCTACAGGGACTAGCGGGGGGAGGGAGACCCAGTACTTC.

The V gene is TRBV19, the J gene TRBJ2-7; TRBD2 aligns across 8 bases. This CDR3 is built from 16 residues. Trimming at V came to 9 bases and at J to 0 bases, leaving 13 bases not matched to a gene. Germline CDR1 and CDR2: LNHDA and SQIVND (reference sequence). The CDR3 DNA sequence: TGTGCCAGAACAAACCAACTAGCGGTCCCCTCCTACGAGCAGTACTTC. Translating gives CARTNQLAVPSYEQYF.

The chain recombines TRBV4-1 with TRBJ1-3, with no clear D. Germline lookup yields CDR1 MGHRA and CDR2 YSYEKL. This CDR3 spans 15 amino acids. The germline V and J ends were trimmed by 1 base and 0 bases, with 7 bases remaining between them. This CDR3 is CASSQVARSGNTIYF. The CDR3 DNA follows: TGCGCCAGCAGCCAAGTAGCACGCTCTGGAAACACCATATATTTT.

This clone has only one observation. The chain combines TRBV10-3 with TRBJ2-3; TRBD2 matches 7 bases. Germline V gene sequence: CDR1 ENHRY, CDR2 SYGVKD. This CDR3 spans 13 amino acids. V lost 9 bases, J lost 6 bases, and 9 bases stayed unmatched. CDR3 loop: CAIGDYQGDTQYF. CDR3 DNA: TGTGCCATTGGGGACTACCAAGGGGATACGCAGTATTTT.